These T cell receptor beta chains were read from a single sample in a study of OX40 agonist ivuxolimab in advanced cancers. Profiled with immunoSEQ multiplex PCR; TCRdb holds only in-frame clones, not every one. Here the sample spans roughly 20,000 clones, about four fifths being singletons. The sample consisted of CD4+ or CD8+ T cells sorted from blood, taken in a trial of the OX40 agonist ivuxolimab. These receptors all stem from an adult with an advanced solid tumor such as melanoma, head and neck, liver or kidney cancer. CDR3s include the opening cysteine and the closing phenylalanine or tryptophan. The D gene is left open where the match is weak. The size of a clone is reported for some rows only, either as once, few or many, or as a class for expanded clones.

J	D	V	length	size	DNA	CDR3
TRBJ1-2	NA	TRBV5-1	15	NA	TGCGCCAGCAGCTTAGCGCAGTATTCAAACTATGGCTACACCTTC	CASSLAQYSNYGYTF
TRBJ1-4	NA	TRBV19	14	few	TGTGCCAGTAGTATAGTCAGCGGTTTTGAAAAACTGTTTTTT	CASSIVSGFEKLFF
TRBJ1-1	NA	TRBV5-1	14	NA	TGCGCCAGCAGCTTGCCCGAATCCCCGGGTGAAGCTTTCTTT	CASSLPESPGEAFF
TRBJ1-5	NA	TRBV7-9	14	NA	TGTGCCAGCAGCTCCGGGACAATCAATCAGCCCCAGCATTTT	CASSSGTINQPQHF
TRBJ2-5	TRBD2	TRBV27	16	NA	TGTGCCAGCAGTTCTACGACTAGCGCGGATTGGGAGACCCAGTACTTC	CASSSTTSADWETQYF
TRBJ2-7	NA	TRBV4-3	14	NA	TGCGCCAGCAGCCAAGGTTCCTCCTTCTACGAGCAGTACTTC	CASSQGSSFYEQYF
TRBJ2-2	NA	TRBV4-1	16	NA	TGCGCCAGCAGCCGTAGGCAGGCAACTTACACCGGGGAGCTGTTTTTT	CASSRRQATYTGELFF
TRBJ1-2	TRBD1	TRBV29-1	14	NA	TGCAGCGTTGAAGACGGCCAGGGGGTCGATGGCTACACCTTC	CSVEDGQGVDGYTF
TRBJ1-2	NA	TRBV9	14	NA	TGTGCCAGCAGCGTACTACACAAGGACTATGGCTACACCTTC	CASSVLHKDYGYTF
TRBJ1-5	TRBD1	TRBV19	18	NA	TGTGCCAGTACACCGGGACAGGGATACTTCCATAGCAATCAGCCCCAGCATTTT	CASTPGQGYFHSNQPQHF
TRBJ2-3	NA	TRBV2	11	NA	TGTGCCAGCCTACAGTCGGATACGCAGTATTTT	CASLQSDTQYF
TRBJ2-7	NA	TRBV7-2	13	NA	TGTGCCAGCAGTCGCAGGGGATACTACGAGCAGTACTTC	CASSRRGYYEQYF
TRBJ1-1	NA	TRBV11-2	14	NA	TGTGCCAGCAGCTTTAGGACGAAAAAGGCTGAAGCTTTCTTT	CASSFRTKKAEAFF
TRBJ2-5	NA	TRBV29-1	10	NA	TGCAGCGTTGTACAAGAGACCCAGTACTTC	CSVVQETQYF
TRBJ1-5	NA	TRBV9	14	NA	TGTGCCAGCAGCGTATGGGATAGCAATCAGCCCCAGCATTTT	CASSVWDSNQPQHF
TRBJ2-7	TRBD1	TRBV5-1	14	NA	TGCGCCAGCAGCTCCGGGACAGGGTCCTACGAGCAGTACTTC	CASSSGTGSYEQYF
TRBJ1-2	NA	TRBV14	15	NA	TGTGCCAGCAGCCAAGATTGGGGAGGGAACTATGGCTACACCTTC	CASSQDWGGNYGYTF
TRBJ2-3	NA	TRBV30	10	once	TGTGCCTTCATGGAGGAAACGCAGTATTTT	CAFMEETQYF
TRBJ2-7	NA	TRBV5-1	12	NA	TGCGCCAGCAGCTACGGGGGCTACGAGCAGTACTTC	CASSYGGYEQYF
TRBJ2-7	NA	TRBV19	11	NA	TGTGCCACTAGGGGGTCTCGCGAGCAGTACTTC	CATRGSREQYF
TRBJ2-3	NA	TRBV6-5	14	NA	TGTGCCAGCAGTCCTCTAATTAGCACAGATACGCAGTATTTT	CASSPLISTDTQYF
TRBJ1-1	NA	TRBV7-9	15	NA	TGTGCCAGCAGCTTAGCGGGATTCATGAACACTGAAGCTTTCTTT	CASSLAGFMNTEAFF
TRBJ1-4	NA	TRBV6-6	15	NA	TGTGCCAGCAACCACCCTTGGGGAGGGGGTGAAAAACTGTTTTTT	CASNHPWGGGEKLFF
TRBJ2-3	TRBD1	TRBV7-9	17	NA	TGTGCCAGCAGCTTAGGCAGGACAGGCTATAGCACAGATACGCAGTATTTT	CASSLGRTGYSTDTQYF
TRBJ1-1	NA	TRBV19	12	NA	TGTGCCAGTAGTACCGGACAGTTGGAAGCTTTCTTT	CASSTGQLEAFF
TRBJ2-7	TRBD1	TRBV18	16	NA	TGTGCCAGCTCACCAGTGAGGACAGGGGTAGGGTACGAGCAGTACTTC	CASSPVRTGVGYEQYF
TRBJ1-2	TRBD1	TRBV6-5	15	NA	TGTGCCAGCAGTTCCGGGACAGGGGAATTCTATGGCTACACCTTC	CASSSGTGEFYGYTF
TRBJ1-6	NA	TRBV4-3	16	NA	TGCGCCAGCAGCCAAAATTACCACTCCTATAATTCACCCCTCCACTTT	CASSQNYHSYNSPLHF
TRBJ2-7	TRBD1	TRBV27	14	NA	TGTGCCAGCAGTTCCCGGGACAGCTCCTACGAGCAGTACTTC	CASSSRDSSYEQYF
TRBJ2-3	NA	TRBV30	12	NA	TGTGCCTGGAGCGACCTCACAGATACGCAGTATTTT	CAWSDLTDTQYF
TRBJ2-3	NA	TRBV7-9	12	NA	TGTGCCAGCAGGCTGGAGGCAGATACGCAGTATTTT	CASRLEADTQYF
TRBJ2-1	TRBD2	TRBV6-1	13	few	TGTGCCGCCGGGGGGACTACCTACAATGAGCAGTTCTTC	CAAGGTTYNEQFF
TRBJ1-5	NA	TRBV7-9	14	few	TGTGCCAGCAGCAACATAAACGTTAATCAGCCCCAGCATTTT	CASSNINVNQPQHF
TRBJ1-5	NA	TRBV7-2	15	NA	TGTGCCAGCAGTCCCGAGGGATATAGCAATCAGCCCCAGCATTTT	CASSPEGYSNQPQHF
TRBJ1-1	NA	TRBV4-1	13	NA	TGCGCCGCCTCCGTGTCCGAGAACACTGAAGCTTTCTTT	CAASVSENTEAFF
TRBJ2-1	NA	TRBV9	12	NA	TGTGCCAGCAGCGTAGAGGGGAATGAGCAGTTCTTC	CASSVEGNEQFF
TRBJ2-7	NA	TRBV6-5	16	once	TGTGCCAGCAGTTTCCGGCCGACAGGTCCTGCCTACGAGCAGTACTTC	CASSFRPTGPAYEQYF
TRBJ1-5	NA	TRBV5-5	15	once	TGTGCCAGCAGCTTTTTCGCGGCTGGCAATCAGCCCCAGCATTTT	CASSFFAAGNQPQHF
TRBJ1-2	NA	TRBV7-2	14	NA	TGTGCCAGCAGCTTAGGGGGCGTTAACTATGGCTACACCTTC	CASSLGGVNYGYTF
TRBJ1-1	NA	TRBV11-3	14	few	TGTGCCAGCAGCTTAAAAGGGTCTGTCACTGAAGCTTTCTTT	CASSLKGSVTEAFF
TRBJ2-2	NA	TRBV19	13	NA	TGTGCCAGTAGTATAGCCCTCCCCGGGGAGCTGTTTTTT	CASSIALPGELFF
TRBJ2-3	NA	TRBV7-9	16	once	TGTGCCAGCAGCGAGTTATACGGTACGGACACAGATACGCAGTATTTT	CASSELYGTDTDTQYF
TRBJ2-7	NA	TRBV5-6	14	few	TGTGCCAGCAGCTTCGGCACAGCAGCCTACGAGCAGTACTTC	CASSFGTAAYEQYF
TRBJ2-7	TRBD1	TRBV7-6	15	NA	TGTGCCAGCAGCTTCCGTATTGAGGGGGCAGCCGAGCAGTACTTC	CASSFRIEGAAEQYF
TRBJ2-3	NA	TRBV6-4	13	NA	TGTGCCAGCAGTGACTCGATGACAGATACGCAGTATTTT	CASSDSMTDTQYF
TRBJ1-6	NA	TRBV13	15	NA	TGTGCCAGCAGCTTAGGGACAGGATATAATTCACCCCTCCACTTT	CASSLGTGYNSPLHF
TRBJ1-1	NA	TRBV5-1	13	NA	TGCGCCAGCAGCTTGGAAATCAACACTGAAGCTTTCTTT	CASSLEINTEAFF
TRBJ1-5	TRBD1	TRBV28	15	large	TGTGCCAGCAGCCCGACAGGGGGCTCTTACCGGCCCCAGCATTTT	CASSPTGGSYRPQHF
TRBJ2-7	NA	TRBV6-5	14	NA	TGTGCCAGCAGCTTAGGCGGGGCATCCTACGAGCAGTACTTC	CASSLGGASYEQYF
TRBJ1-2	NA	TRBV2	13	NA	TGTGCCAGCGTAGTTTTCGAGAACTATGGCTACACCTTC	CASVVFENYGYTF
TRBJ2-7	TRBD1	TRBV5-5	14	NA	TGTGCCAGCATTCCTACTGGGACAGGGAGGGAGCAGTACTTC	CASIPTGTGREQYF
TRBJ1-2	NA	TRBV27	19	NA	TGTGCCAGCAGTTTATCTTACCCTGGGACAAATCTGGAAGACTATGGCTACACCTTC	CASSLSYPGTNLEDYGYTF
TRBJ2-7	NA	TRBV5-6	14	NA	TGTGCCAGCAGCTTGGGTGCTAGCGCCTACGAGCAGTACTTC	CASSLGASAYEQYF
TRBJ1-1	NA	TRBV6-6	15	NA	TGTGCCAGCAGTTACGGACAGTGGGGGTTAGCTGAAGCTTTCTTT	CASSYGQWGLAEAFF
TRBJ1-6	NA	TRBV7-9	12	NA	TGTGCCAGCAGCCTGGACGTCGAAGCCCTCCACTTT	CASSLDVEALHF
TRBJ1-1	NA	TRBV5-1	15	NA	TGCGCCAGCAGCTCGGGACGGATATTGAACACTGAAGCTTTCTTT	CASSSGRILNTEAFF